Below are 20 T cell receptor beta chains sequenced from a single sample in a study of T-cell memory formation after mild COVID-19. A single record per CDR3 protein comes from TCRdb applying MiXCR to the 5' RACE reads. This repertoire shows over 60,000 distinct CDR3 sequences, over 15% found once; its top ten account for 31%. The sample was PBMCs or a T cell subset sorted from them (not recorded which). The receptor set was obtained from an adult woman who had mild COVID-19 (a few samples of this study predate the infection). Cell type and time point are not known.

CDR3 amino acids: CASSTDGHREPQHF. The CDR3 DNA is TGTGCCAGTAGTACGGACGGACATAGGGAGCCCCAGCATTTT. The J gene is TRBJ1-5, the V gene TRBV19, with D maybe TRBD1 (5 bases). Trimming took off 4 bases at V and 8 bases at J, with 15 bases between the two ends. CDR3 length: 14 residues. Per germline, CDR1 LNHDA and CDR2 SQIVND (reference sequence).

This clonotype was counted only a few times. The chain carries TRBV29-1 and TRBJ2-1; TRBD2 matches at 10 bases. The CDR3 totals 13 residues. With V trimmed by 5 bases and J by 6 bases, 4 bases remained unmatched. Per the germline V gene, CDR1 is SQVTM and CDR2 is ANQGSEA. The CDR3 DNA reads TGCAGCGTTAGCGGGGGGGGTAGCAATGAGCAGTTCTTC. Its protein is CSVSGGGSNEQFF.

J is TRBJ2-7 and V is TRBV7-9; 8 bases are shared with TRBD1. The CDR3 totals 13 residues. J was trimmed by 5 bases and V by 5 bases; bases with no gene match: 5. In germline, CDR1 is SEHNR, CDR2 FQNEAQ (reference sequence). CDR3 in amino acids: CASSRKTGDEQYF. CDR3 sequence (DNA): TGTGCCAGCAGCCGAAAGACAGGGGACGAGCAGTACTTC.

This sequence joins TRBV12-3 or TRBV12-4 and TRBJ1-1; maybe TRBD1 (5 bases). With 8 bases removed from V and 1 base from J, the gap between germline ends came to 14 bases. The CDR3 is 14 amino acids. The chain's CDR3 is CASGPPRANTEAFF. In nucleotides, the CDR3 is TGTGCCAGCGGACCGCCCAGGGCGAACACTGAAGCTTTCTTT.

The CDR3 bases are TGCGCCAGCAGCCAAGTGGGGGCAGGGGGCTACACCTTC. It specifies CASSQVGAGGYTF. The V call is TRBV4-1, the J call TRBJ1-2; perhaps TRBD1 as D (6 bases). CDR3 length equals 13 residues. V was cut by 1 base and J by 8 bases, with 11 bases left in between. Germline V gene data show CDR1 as MGHRA and CDR2 as YSYEKL.

In its sample, this clonotype was seen a few times. This chain connects TRBV27 to TRBJ1-5; TRBD1 matches at 9 bases. Trimming at V came to 2 bases and at J to 5 bases, leaving 4 bases not matched to a gene. This CDR3 region has 15 residues. CDR1 MNHEY and CDR2 SMNVEV come from the germline V gene (reference sequence). The CDR3, as DNA: TGTGCCAGCAGTTTAGGGACAGGGCCATATCAGCCCCAGCATTTT. Protein: CASSLGTGPYQPQHF.

This clonotype occurred a few times. V is TRBV20-1 and J is TRBJ1-3; possible D gene TRBD1, 5 bases. Trimming removed 4 bases at V and 3 bases at J, with 16 bases between. There are 15 residues in the CDR3. Germline-derived CDR1 and CDR2 are DFQATT and SNEGSKA (reference sequence). CDR3: CSATGTKEGGNTIYF. DNA of the CDR3: TGCAGTGCTACTGGGACGAAGGAAGGTGGAAACACCATATATTTT.

This clonotype was detected only once. The chain links TRBV29-1 to TRBJ1-2, with D unclear. With 0 bases removed from V and 4 bases from J, the gap between germline ends came to 15 bases. Germline loops: CDR1 SQVTM, CDR2 ANQGSEA. The CDR3 spans 15 residues. The CDR3 coding sequence is TGCAGCGTTGAAGATGCGGCGGAGGCAGGCTATGGCTACACCTTC. Translating gives CSVEDAAEAGYGYTF. Combining the CDR3 with reference TRBV29-1 and TRBJ1-2 gives the whole variable domain SAVISQKPSRDICQRGTSLTIQCQVDSQVTMMFWYRQQPGQSLTLIATANQGSEATYESGFVIDKFPISRPNLTFSTLTVSNMSPEDSSIYLCSVEDAAEAGYGYTFGSGTRLTVV.

This clonotype was picked up one time. V usage is TRBV4-3 and J usage is TRBJ2-2; the D gene is possibly TRBD1 (6 bases). Germline V lookup: CDR1 LGHNA, CDR2 YSLEER. V lost 0 bases and J lost 9, with 20 bases in between. The CDR3 loop spans 17 amino acids. The CDR3 sequence: CASSQDRIESRGRELFF. In DNA form, the CDR3 reads TGCGCCAGCAGCCAAGATCGGATCGAAAGCAGGGGCCGGGAGCTGTTTTTT.

This clonotype was detected many times. The chain couples TRBV7-9 to TRBJ2-7; D gene uncertain. CDR1 SEHNR and CDR2 FQNEAQ come from the germline V gene (reference sequence). This CDR3 has 11 amino acids. Trimming shortened V by 5 bases and J by 4 bases, and 6 bases separated the two germline ends. Here the CDR3 reads CASSHGYEQYF. CDR3 in DNA: TGTGCCAGCAGCCATGGTTACGAGCAGTACTTC.

V is TRBV5-5 and J is TRBJ1-1; D is unclear. Trimming pared 3 bases from V and 3 bases from J, leaving 9 bases between. This CDR3 is 13 amino acids long. Germline V CDR1 and CDR2: SGHKS, YYEKEE (reference sequence). The CDR3 sequence is CASSSPGDTEAFF. CDR3 DNA: TGTGCCAGCAGCTCACCCGGGGACACTGAAGCTTTCTTT. Full variable domain (remainder filled in from reference TRBV5-5 and TRBJ1-1): DAGVTQSPTHLIKTRGQQVTLRCSPISGHKSVSWYQQVLGQGPQFIFQYYEKEERGRGNFPDRFSARQFPNYSSELNVNALLLGDSALYLCASSSPGDTEAFFGQGTRLTVV.

A few counts support this clonotype. The genes are TRBV7-6 and TRBJ2-6; maybe TRBD2 (5 bases). The CDR3 sequence is 19 residues long. CDR1 and CDR2 (germline): SGHVS, FNYEAQ. V was cut by 1 base and J by 1 base, with 17 bases left in between. The CDR3 here is CASSLVPGVPLSGANVLTF. The CDR3 nucleotides are TGTGCCAGCAGCTTAGTTCCCGGGGTCCCTCTTTCTGGGGCCAACGTCCTGACTTTC. Using reference TRBV7-6 and TRBJ2-6 for the parts outside the CDR3, the full variable domain is GAGVSQSPRYKVTKRGQDVALRCDPISGHVSLYWYRQALGQGPEFLTYFNYEAQQDKSGLPNDRFSAERPEGSISTLTIQRTEQRDSAMYRCASSLVPGVPLSGANVLTFGAGSRLTVL.

This clonotype was recorded a few times. The rearrangement uses TRBV5-1 and TRBJ1-1, with 8 bases aligning to TRBD1. The CDR3 runs to 17 residues. Germline V gene data show CDR1 as SGHRS and CDR2 as YFSETQ. The junction had 10 bases not matched to a gene; V was cut back by 3 bases and J by 0 bases. CDR3 DNA: TGCGCCAGCAGCTCCGTAACAGGGGGAGGCATGAACACTGAAGCTTTCTTT. It specifies CASSSVTGGGMNTEAFF.

This clonotype was seen more than once but under ten times. V gene TRBV11-3 combines with J gene TRBJ2-6, with D unclear. V lost 4 bases and J lost 0, with 4 bases in between. The CDR3 has 14 amino acids. CDR1 is SGHNT and CDR2 is YENEEA in the germline V gene. CDR3 sequence reads: CASSYSSGANVLTF. CDR3 nucleotides: TGTGCCAGCAGCTACAGCTCTGGGGCCAACGTCCTGACTTTC.

In nucleotides, the CDR3 is TGTGCCAGCAGCCCACCCAGGGCCCGCTCCTACGAGCAGTACTTC. It yields the protein CASSPPRARSYEQYF. The rearrangement links TRBV14 to TRBJ2-7; a possible D gene is TRBD1 (5 bases). The ends were cut back, 4 bases at V and 0 bases at J, with 13 bases in the middle. Germline CDR1 and CDR2: SGHDN and FVKESK. The CDR3 has 15 residues. Full variable domain (rest looked up from reference TRBV14 and TRBJ2-7): EAGVTQFPSHSVIEKGQTVTLRCDPISGHDNLYWYRRVMGKEIKFLLHFVKESKQDESGMPNNRFLAERTGGTYSTLKVQPAELEDSGVYFCASSPPRARSYEQYFGPGTRLTVT.

There are a few counts of this clonotype. Written as DNA, the CDR3 is TGTGCCAGCAGCGAGATTAGCGGGGCGGAGACCCAGTACTTC. The encoded protein is CASSEISGAETQYF. This chain uses TRBV9 with TRBJ2-5; the match to TRBD2 covers 8 bases. V shed 3 bases and J 5 bases; nucleotides not matched to a gene: 6. This CDR3 region has 14 residues. Germline lookup yields CDR1 SGDLS and CDR2 YYNGEE.

This clonotype has a single count. This sequence joins TRBV25-1 and TRBJ2-7; 9 bases map to TRBD1. With V trimmed by 6 bases and J by 0 bases, 3 bases remained unmatched. The V gene's germline CDR1 is MGHDK and CDR2 SYGVNS. The CDR3 is 14 amino acids. The CDR3 coding sequence is TGTGCCAGCAGAAGGACAGGGGTCTCCTACGAGCAGTACTTC. Its translation: CASRRTGVSYEQYF.

The genes are TRBV7-7 and TRBJ2-2; 7 bases align to TRBD1. V dropped 5 bases and J dropped 6; count of bases not matched to a gene: 3. This CDR3 contains 13 residues. CDR1 and CDR2 from the germline V gene are SSHAT and FNYEAQ (reference sequence). The CDR3 is CASSPGTAGELFF. The CDR3 DNA reads as TGTGCCAGCAGCCCTGGGACAGCCGGGGAGCTGTTTTTT.

This clonotype was seen many times. DNA of the CDR3: TGCGCCAGCAGCCTGGGTTATCAGGGCTCCTACGAGCAGTACTTC. Translation gives CASSLGYQGSYEQYF. The J gene is TRBJ2-7, the V gene TRBV4-3, with D maybe TRBD1 (5 bases). The ends were cut back, 4 bases at V and 0 bases at J, with 13 bases in the middle. This CDR3 contains 15 residues. Germline V lookup: CDR1 LGHNA, CDR2 YSLEER.

This clonotype was detected only a few times. The chain combines TRBV12-3 or TRBV12-4 with TRBJ2-1, with no clear D. Trimming took 7 bases from V and 8 from J, leaving 9 bases between them. The CDR3 spans 11 residues. CDR3 amino acids: CASTHRDEQFF. CDR3 in DNA: TGTGCCAGCACCCATCGCGATGAGCAGTTCTTC.